The 4 T cell receptor beta chains in this list originate from one sample, sequenced in a study of blood T cells in healthy people across ages. It was with a sample-barcoded 5' primer and a J-beta primer mix that a second PCR of roughly 6 to 12 cycles was run. TCRdb independently ran MiXCR on the 5' RACE reads; one entry per CDR3 protein. The sample shows fewer than 800,000 distinct CDR3 sequences, 20% to 30% of them seen only once. This same sample was also taken into another study, of T cells of mothers and their children.

Sequencing was performed on blood. These receptors came from a boy aged 5-17 years in good health.

This clonotype was recorded a few times. This sequence joins TRBV10-3 and TRBJ2-7; the match to TRBD1 covers 9 bases. The germline V gene has CDR1 ENHRY and CDR2 SYGVKD. The junction had 5 bases not matched to a gene; V was cut back by 5 bases and J by 3 bases. CDR3 length: 14 residues. CDR3: CAISPRTGDYEQYF. CDR3 bases: TGTGCCATCAGTCCGAGGACAGGGGACTACGAGCAGTACTTC.

This clonotype was counted a few times. The genes are TRBV20-1 and TRBJ2-1; 9 bases are shared with TRBD2. CDR3 length equals 15 residues. Germline CDR1 reads DFQATT; CDR2 reads SNEGSKA (reference sequence). Trimming took 3 bases from V and 8 from J; bases not matched to a gene: 11. The DNA of the CDR3 is TGCAGTGCTAGGGATCCGACTAGCGGAGGGGATGAGCAGTTCTTC. The encoded protein is CSARDPTSGGDEQFF.

The rearrangement joins TRBV7-3 to TRBJ2-5, with no clear D. CDR3 length: 14 amino acids. Trimming removed 2 bases from V and 0 bases from J, with 7 bases in between. Germline V gene data show CDR1 as SGHTA and CDR2 as FQGTGA. The CDR3 sequence: CASSLDPYQETQYF. The CDR3 DNA reads TGTGCCAGCAGCTTAGATCCGTACCAAGAGACCCAGTACTTC.

This chain's CDR3 is CASSFQFF. The CDR3 coding sequence is TGTGCCAGCAGCTTCCAGTTCTTC. V is TRBV7-2 and J is TRBJ2-5; D remains ambiguous. The end of the DNA is better explained by TRBJ2-1, so the J call may be wrong. CDR3 length: 8 amino acids. In germline, CDR1 is SGHTA, CDR2 FQGNSA.